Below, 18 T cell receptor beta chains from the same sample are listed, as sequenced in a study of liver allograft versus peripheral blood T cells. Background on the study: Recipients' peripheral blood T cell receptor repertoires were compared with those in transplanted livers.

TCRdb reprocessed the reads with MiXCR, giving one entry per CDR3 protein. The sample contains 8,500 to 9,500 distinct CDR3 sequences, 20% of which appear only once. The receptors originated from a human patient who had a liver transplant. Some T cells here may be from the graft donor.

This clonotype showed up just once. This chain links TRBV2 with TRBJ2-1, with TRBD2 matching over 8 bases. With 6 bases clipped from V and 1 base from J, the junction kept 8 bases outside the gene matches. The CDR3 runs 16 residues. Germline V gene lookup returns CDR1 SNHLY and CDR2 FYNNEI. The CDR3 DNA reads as TGTGCCAGCAGGCGGTTGGCTAGCGGGTCCTACAATGAGCAGTTCTTC. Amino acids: CASRRLASGSYNEQFF.

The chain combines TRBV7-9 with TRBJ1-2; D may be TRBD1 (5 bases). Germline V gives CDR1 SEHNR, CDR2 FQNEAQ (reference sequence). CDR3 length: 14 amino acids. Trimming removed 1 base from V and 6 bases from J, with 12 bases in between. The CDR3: CASSLEGVRDGYTF. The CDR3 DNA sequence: TGTGCCAGCAGCTTAGAAGGGGTCAGGGATGGCTACACCTTC.

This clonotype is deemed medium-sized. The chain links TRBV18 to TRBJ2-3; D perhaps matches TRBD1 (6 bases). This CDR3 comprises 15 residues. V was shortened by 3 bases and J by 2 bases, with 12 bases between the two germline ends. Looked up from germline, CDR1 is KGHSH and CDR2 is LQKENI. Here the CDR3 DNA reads TGTGCCAGCTCACCGACGGGACACACCACAGATACGCAGTATTTT. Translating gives CASSPTGHTTDTQYF.

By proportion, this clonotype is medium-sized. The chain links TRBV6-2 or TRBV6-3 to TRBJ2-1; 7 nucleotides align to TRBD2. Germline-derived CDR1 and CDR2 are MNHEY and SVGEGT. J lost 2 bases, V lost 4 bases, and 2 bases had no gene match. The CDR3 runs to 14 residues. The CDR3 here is CASSSGLAYNEQFF. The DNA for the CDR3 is TGTGCCAGCAGTTCTGGACTAGCCTACAATGAGCAGTTCTTC.

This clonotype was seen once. CDR3 DNA: TGTGCCAGCAATGAATACAAGATTTCAAATTCACCCCTCCACTTT. Protein: CASNEYKISNSPLHF. The chain has TRBV28 and TRBJ1-6; no reliable D call. Trimming removed 7 bases from V and 7 bases from J, with 17 bases in between. CDR1 is MDHEN and CDR2 is SYDVKM in the germline V gene. There are 15 residues in the CDR3. The whole variable domain, remainder taken from reference TRBV28 and TRBJ1-6, is DVKVTQSSRYLVKRTGEKVFLECVQDMDHENMFWYRQDPGLGLRLIYFSYDVKMKEKGDIPEGYSVSREKKERFSLILESASTNQTSMYLCASNEYKISNSPLHFGNGTRLTVT.

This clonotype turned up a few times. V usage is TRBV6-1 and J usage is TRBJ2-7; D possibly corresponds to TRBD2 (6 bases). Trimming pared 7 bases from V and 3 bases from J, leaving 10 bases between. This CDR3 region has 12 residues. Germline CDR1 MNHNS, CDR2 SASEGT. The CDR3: CASTPRGYEQYF. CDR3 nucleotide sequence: TGTGCCAGCACCCCGCGGGGCTACGAGCAGTACTTC.

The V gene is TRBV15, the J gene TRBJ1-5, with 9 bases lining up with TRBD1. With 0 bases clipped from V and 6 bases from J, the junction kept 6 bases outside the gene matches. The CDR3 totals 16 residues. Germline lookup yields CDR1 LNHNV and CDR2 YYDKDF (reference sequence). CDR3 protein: CATSRDLTGGFQPQHF. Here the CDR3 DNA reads TGTGCCACCAGCAGAGATCTAACAGGGGGCTTTCAGCCCCAGCATTTT. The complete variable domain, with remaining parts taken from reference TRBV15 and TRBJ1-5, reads DAMVIQNPRYQVTQFGKPVTLSCSQTLNHNVMYWYQQKSSQAPKLLFHYYDKDFNNEADTPDNFQSRRPNTSFCFLDIRSPGLGDTAMYLCATSRDLTGGFQPQHFGDGTRLSIL.

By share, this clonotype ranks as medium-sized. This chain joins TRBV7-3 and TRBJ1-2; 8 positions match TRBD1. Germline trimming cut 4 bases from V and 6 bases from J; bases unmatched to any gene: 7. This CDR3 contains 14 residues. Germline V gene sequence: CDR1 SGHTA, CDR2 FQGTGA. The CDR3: CASSSNRGADGYTF. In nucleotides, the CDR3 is TGTGCCAGCAGCTCAAACAGGGGGGCGGATGGCTACACCTTC. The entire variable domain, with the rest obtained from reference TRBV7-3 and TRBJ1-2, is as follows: GAGVSQTPSNKVTEKGKYVELRCDPISGHTALYWYRQSLGQGPEFLIYFQGTGAADDSGLPNDRFFAVRPEGSVSTLKIQRTERGDSAVYLCASSSNRGADGYTFGSGTRLTVV.

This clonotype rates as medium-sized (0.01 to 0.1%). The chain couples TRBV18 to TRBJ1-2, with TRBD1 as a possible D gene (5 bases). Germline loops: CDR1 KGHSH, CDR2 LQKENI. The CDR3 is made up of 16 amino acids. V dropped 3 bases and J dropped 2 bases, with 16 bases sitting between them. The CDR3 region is CASSPTATDPNYGYTF. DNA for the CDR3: TGTGCCAGCTCACCGACCGCGACAGACCCGAACTATGGCTACACCTTC.

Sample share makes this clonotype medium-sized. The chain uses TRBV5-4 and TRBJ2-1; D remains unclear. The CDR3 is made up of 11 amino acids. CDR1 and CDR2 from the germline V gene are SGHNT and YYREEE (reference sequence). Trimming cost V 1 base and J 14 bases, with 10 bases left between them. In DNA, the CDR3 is TGTGCCAGCAGCTTGTCCTCGGGCGAGTTCTTC. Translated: CASSLSSGEFF. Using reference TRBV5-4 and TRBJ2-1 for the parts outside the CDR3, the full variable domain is ETGVTQSPTHLIKTRGQQVTLRCSSQSGHNTVSWYQQALGQGPQFIFQYYREEENGRGNFPPRFSGLQFPNYSSELNVNALELDDSALYLCASSLSSGEFFGPGTRLTVL.

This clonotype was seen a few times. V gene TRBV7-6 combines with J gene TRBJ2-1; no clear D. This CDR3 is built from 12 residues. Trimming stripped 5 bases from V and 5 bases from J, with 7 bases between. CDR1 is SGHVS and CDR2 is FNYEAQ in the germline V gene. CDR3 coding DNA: TGTGCCAGCAGCCTAATGAACAATGAGCAGTTCTTC. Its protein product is CASSLMNNEQFF.

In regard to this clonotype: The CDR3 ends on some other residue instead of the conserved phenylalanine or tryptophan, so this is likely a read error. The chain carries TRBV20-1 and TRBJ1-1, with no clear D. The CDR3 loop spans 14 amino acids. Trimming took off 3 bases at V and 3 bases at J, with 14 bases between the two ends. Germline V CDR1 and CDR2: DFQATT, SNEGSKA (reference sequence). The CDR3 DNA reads TGCAGTGCTAGGTCTACGAGGGCGTACACTGAAGCTTTCTAT. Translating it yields CSARSTRAYTEAFY.

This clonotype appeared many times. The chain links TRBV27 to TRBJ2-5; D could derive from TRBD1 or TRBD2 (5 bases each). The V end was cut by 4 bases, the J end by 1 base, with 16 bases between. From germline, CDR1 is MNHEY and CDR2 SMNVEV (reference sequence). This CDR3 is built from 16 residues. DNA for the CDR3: TGTGCCAGCAGTTCATATCGAGCAGGGACCCAAGAGACCCAGTACTTC. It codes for CASSSYRAGTQETQYF.

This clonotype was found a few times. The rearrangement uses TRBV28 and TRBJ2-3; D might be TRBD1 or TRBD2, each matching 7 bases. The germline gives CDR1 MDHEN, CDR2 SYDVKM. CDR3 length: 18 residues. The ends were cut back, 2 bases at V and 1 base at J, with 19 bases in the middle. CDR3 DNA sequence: TGTGCCAGCAGTTTAAGCGGGGACAGAGCCTCTGGCACAGATACGCAGTATTTT. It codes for CASSLSGDRASGTDTQYF.

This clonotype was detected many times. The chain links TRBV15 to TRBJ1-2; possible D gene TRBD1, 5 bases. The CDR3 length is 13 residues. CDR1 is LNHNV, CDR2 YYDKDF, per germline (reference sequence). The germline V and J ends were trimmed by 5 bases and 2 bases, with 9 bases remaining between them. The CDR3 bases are TGTGCCACCAGCTGGGGACGGAACTATGGCTACACCTTC. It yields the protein CATSWGRNYGYTF.

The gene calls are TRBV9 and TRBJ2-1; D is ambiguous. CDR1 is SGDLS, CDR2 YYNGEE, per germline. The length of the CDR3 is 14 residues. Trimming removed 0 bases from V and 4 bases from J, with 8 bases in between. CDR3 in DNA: TGTGCCAGCAGCGTAGGGCAGACTTACAATGAGCAGTTCTTC. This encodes CASSVGQTYNEQFF.

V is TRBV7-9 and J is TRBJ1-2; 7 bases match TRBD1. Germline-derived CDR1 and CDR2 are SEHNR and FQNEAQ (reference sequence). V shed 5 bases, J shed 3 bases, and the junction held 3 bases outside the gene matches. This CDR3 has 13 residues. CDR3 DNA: TGTGCCAGCAGCCCACAGGGGTACTATGGCTACACCTTC. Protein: CASSPQGYYGYTF.

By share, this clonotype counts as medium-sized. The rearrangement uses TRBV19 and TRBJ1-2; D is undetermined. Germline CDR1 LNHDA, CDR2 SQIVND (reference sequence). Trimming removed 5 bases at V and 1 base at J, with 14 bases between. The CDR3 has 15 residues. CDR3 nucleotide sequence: TGTGCCAGTAGTGCATCCTACAGCCGTAACTATGGCTACACCTTC. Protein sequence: CASSASYSRNYGYTF.